This paragraph covers one T cell receptor beta chain sequence. Its target antigen remains unknown. No base qualities exist here, and no much larger clone lies one base off it. The data originate from a study of cytomegalovirus exposure and HLA in healthy donors (TCRdb year 2017). For context, the study as a whole: The 650 to 800 repertoires of the first cohort and the 95 to 150 validation repertoires were produced on the same platform, according to a later analysis. High-throughput TCR immunosequencing, statistical association of individual TCRs with disease status, and machine learning were combined to predict cytomegalovirus infection status. The study was designed to test whether signatures of past pathogen exposure could be identified by cataloging public T cell receptors. Besides the first cohort of approximately 670 subjects, a separate validation cohort made up of about 120 different subjects was used.

Separate from the roughly 650-subject first cohort, the validation cohort of about 110 subjects was the group to which the donors belonged. Broader findings and caveats from the paper: Of the cluster scores, approximately 94% were above 0 in a later analysis, which found that TCRs clustered in the first cohort also tended to co-occur in the 95 to 150 validation repertoires. In both the original and validation cohorts, the classifier was reported to diagnose cytomegalovirus status with high specificity and sensitivity. In vitro tests confirmed that a few of the cytomegalovirus-associated TCR beta chains recognize cytomegalovirus antigens. A total of 150 to 200 TCR beta chains were listed by the study as associated with cytomegalovirus. While some public TCRs were present in many individuals, most TCR sequences turned up only very rarely across donors. It was suggested by the authors that the approach could potentially be generalized to other disease states and immunological phenotypes. The validation cohort had no HLA typing available for a later analysis, so co-occurrence within that cohort was assessed over all 120 or so repertoires.

The protocol used for the library was the immunoSEQ multiplex PCR assay. As for the original processing: A statistical classification framework was built for diagnosing cytomegalovirus status from the catalog of TCR beta chain sequences. TCRdb retrieved this table from immuneACCESS and kept in-frame rearrangements only. Not all clones are present; in checked studies, unresolved V genes account for under half, and no reason is known for the remainder. From that table come the V and J calls and clone size; the DNA was used to work out D and trimming. Counted in this sample were over 250,000 clones; around 85% of them appeared once. The top ten constitute around 1% of the sample. From cysteine to phenylalanine, the CDR3 is 15 amino acids long. CDR3 DNA only is kept here, 45 bases in frame from base 1. The germline V gene specifies SGHTA as CDR1 and FQGNSA as CDR2. Compared with germline, V lacks 5 bases and J lacks 7 bases; bases without a gene match: 13.

The V and J genes are TRBV7-2 and TRBJ1-1; 7 central bases correspond to TRBD1. The sample comprised PBMCs. This TCR was recovered from a woman aged 18-29 years in good health and CMV-seronegative. The CDR3 region has the sequence CASSTRQTGISEAFF. The bases read TGTGCCAGCAGCACTCGACAGACAGGGATCAGTGAAGCTTTCTTT.